Shown below are 30 T cell receptor beta chains from a single sample sequenced in a study of T cell changes during pregnancy in multiple sclerosis. The data were produced by immunoSEQ multiplex PCR, yet TCRdb's version contains in-frame clones alone and is incomplete. The sample holds tens of thousands of clones; around nine tenths are singletons and the top ten take 0.43%. Sequences were derived from CD4+ T cells from peripheral blood mononuclear cells, sampled before pregnancy. The origin of the receptors is a female donor with multiple sclerosis, enrolled in a pregnancy study.

V gene TRBV30 combines with J gene TRBJ2-3; no reliable D call. Germline CDR1 reads GTSNPN; CDR2 reads SVGIG (reference sequence). Trimming pared 0 bases from V and 4 bases from J, leaving 14 bases between. The CDR3 sequence is 15 residues long. CDR3 region: CAWSVRRLDADTQYF. The DNA of the CDR3 is TGTGCCTGGAGTGTACGTCGGCTAGATGCAGATACGCAGTATTTT.

The V call is TRBV7-9, the J call TRBJ2-3; TRBD2 might be the D (6 bases). Trimming left V 5 bases short and J 0 bases short, with 15 bases between. In germline, CDR1 is SEHNR, CDR2 FQNEAQ (reference sequence). The CDR3 length is 16 residues. This chain's CDR3 is CASSPRAGWSTDTQYF. CDR3 coding DNA: TGTGCCAGCAGCCCCCGGGCGGGATGGAGCACAGATACGCAGTATTTT.

This rearrangement joins TRBV7-2 to TRBJ2-1; 14 bases match TRBD2. From germline, CDR1 is SGHTA and CDR2 FQGNSA. V shed 4 bases and J 13 bases; nucleotides not matched to a gene: 3. This CDR3 region has 13 residues. The CDR3 nucleotides are TGTGCCAGCAGCTATGGACTAGCGGGAGGTCAGTTCTTC. Its translation is CASSYGLAGGQFF.

This chain uses TRBV27 with TRBJ2-6; D gene unclear. Germline CDR1 and CDR2: MNHEY and SMNVEV (reference sequence). This CDR3 has 12 amino acids. V gave up 8 bases and J gave up 5 bases, with 7 bases separating them. The CDR3 coding sequence is TGTGCCAGCCGTTCCTGGGCCAACGTCCTGACTTTC. Its translation: CASRSWANVLTF.

The V and J genes are TRBV28 and TRBJ1-2; TRBD1 aligns across 9 bases. The germline V gene has CDR1 MDHEN and CDR2 SYDVKM. J was trimmed by 4 bases and V by 5 bases; bases with no gene match: 11. The CDR3 runs to 16 residues. The CDR3 DNA is TGTGCCAGCAGTCACACCTCCGGGACAGGGTTCTATGGCTACACCTTC. Its protein product is CASSHTSGTGFYGYTF.

The chain uses TRBV29-1 and TRBJ1-1; TRBD1 is a possible D gene (5 bases). Germline V gene lookup returns CDR1 SQVTM and CDR2 ANQGSEA. V was shortened by 4 bases and J by 5 bases, with 17 bases between the two germline ends. The CDR3 contains 14 residues. In nucleotides, the CDR3 is TGCAGCGTTGGATCCGGTGGACAAACGACTGAAGCTTTCTTT. Amino acids: CSVGSGGQTTEAFF.

The chain has TRBV28 and TRBJ1-2; D remains unclear. This CDR3 region has 13 residues. Germline V gene data show CDR1 as MDHEN and CDR2 as SYDVKM. Trimming took 1 base from V and 2 from J, leaving 5 bases between them. The CDR3 nucleotides read TGTGCCAGCAGTTTATCGCGGAACTATGGCTACACCTTC. The encoded protein is CASSLSRNYGYTF.

V gene TRBV2 combines with J gene TRBJ2-7; possibly TRBD2 for D (5 bases). The ends were cut back, 11 bases at V and 6 bases at J, with 20 bases in the middle. The CDR3 spans 13 residues. Germline V CDR1 and CDR2: SNHLY, FYNNEI. CDR3 sequence (DNA): TGTGCCTCCAGAGAGACTAAGCTCCTCGAGCAGTACTTC. Its translation is CASRETKLLEQYF.

The V and J genes are TRBV7-2 and TRBJ2-1; the match to TRBD1 covers 9 bases. CDR3 length: 15 residues. CDR1 is SGHTA, CDR2 FQGNSA, per germline. V was clipped by 6 bases and J by 6 bases; unmatched bases: 9. CDR3 bases: TGTGCCAGCAGGAGGGACAGGGCGAATTTCAATGAGCAGTTCTTC. It encodes CASRRDRANFNEQFF.

The rearrangement uses TRBV30 and TRBJ1-4; tentatively, D is TRBD1 (5 bases). CDR3 length: 16 amino acids. V lost 0 bases and J lost 2, with 13 bases in between. Germline lookup yields CDR1 GTSNPN and CDR2 SVGIG (reference sequence). CDR3 nucleotide sequence: TGTGCCTGGAGTGTATGGGGCGGCATCACTAATGAAAAACTGTTTTTT. Protein product: CAWSVWGGITNEKLFF.

V and J are TRBV7-2 and TRBJ1-1; D gene unclear. CDR1 and CDR2 (germline): SGHTA, FQGNSA. The CDR3 covers 13 residues. The V end lost 4 bases, the J end lost 4 bases, and 10 bases lay between the germline ends. The chain's CDR3 is CASSSELSTEAFF. As DNA, the CDR3 is TGTGCCAGCAGCTCCGAATTGAGCACTGAAGCTTTCTTT.

V and J are TRBV5-1 and TRBJ2-2; 12 nucleotides align to TRBD1. From germline, CDR1 is SGHRS and CDR2 YFSETQ. V trimming: 3 bases; J trimming: 7 bases; junction bases outside the gene matches: 4. The CDR3 runs 15 residues. This CDR3 reads CASSSGQGANGELFF. DNA for the CDR3: TGCGCCAGCAGCTCGGGACAGGGGGCTAACGGGGAGCTGTTTTTT.

This sequence joins TRBV4-1 and TRBJ1-2, with 7 bases aligning to TRBD1. The CDR3 loop spans 16 amino acids. With 3 bases clipped from V and 4 bases from J, the junction kept 11 bases outside the gene matches. Per the germline V gene, CDR1 is MGHRA and CDR2 is YSYEKL. CDR3 residues: CASSQQPRDRFYGYTF. The CDR3 coding sequence is TGCGCCAGCAGCCAGCAACCCCGGGACAGATTCTATGGCTACACCTTC.

The gene calls are TRBV1 and TRBJ2-3; TRBD2 reflects the table's D call only, with no check against the DNA. TRBV1 is a documented pseudogene. This CDR3 comprises 17 residues. The CDR3 DNA reads TGCACCAGCCCATCCGGGACTAGCGGGAGGCACACAGATACGCAGTATTTT. This gives the protein CTSPSGTSGRHTDTQYF.

The V gene is TRBV30, the J gene TRBJ1-2; D unclear. Germline CDR1 GTSNPN, CDR2 SVGIG (reference sequence). The CDR3 totals 14 residues. V was pared by 2 bases and J by 9 bases, with 19 bases between. The CDR3 sequence: CAWSPERAVMSYTF. The CDR3 region has the DNA TGTGCCTGGAGTCCGGAGCGGGCAGTGATGAGCTACACCTTC.

V and J are TRBV7-2 and TRBJ1-4; D unresolved. The CDR3 has 15 residues. Trimming took 5 bases from V and 3 from J, leaving 13 bases between them. The germline CDR1 and CDR2 sequences are SGHTA and FQGNSA. The CDR3 protein is CASSGGVGSNEKLFF. In DNA, the CDR3 is TGTGCCAGCAGCGGCGGGGTAGGGTCTAATGAAAAACTGTTTTTT.

This chain uses TRBV5-1 with TRBJ2-7, with a tentative D call TRBD1 (7 bases). The CDR3 extends over 17 amino acids. V was shortened by 0 bases and J by 1 base, with 17 bases between the two germline ends. CDR1 is SGHRS, CDR2 YFSETQ, per germline. Here the CDR3 DNA reads TGCGCCAGCAGCTTGGCAGGAGGGGGCGCGGGTTCCTACGAGCAGTACTTC. Translated: CASSLAGGGAGSYEQYF.

The chain couples TRBV7-8 to TRBJ1-5; a weak D match, TRBD1 (6 bases). CDR1 SGHVS and CDR2 FQNEAQ come from the germline V gene. V dropped 1 base and J dropped 7 bases, with 14 bases sitting between them. There are 15 residues in the CDR3. The CDR3, as DNA: TGTGCCAGCAGCTTAGATACAGGGATGGGGCAGCCCCAGCATTTT. Protein product: CASSLDTGMGQPQHF.

This clone has just one count. This CDR3 is CASSYAGQSYSPLHF. CDR3 nucleotides: TGTGCCAGCAGTTATGCCGGACAATCGTATTCACCCCTCCACTTT. The rearrangement links TRBV6-5 to TRBJ1-6; a weak D match, TRBD1 (5 bases). The CDR3 length is 15 residues. Trimming removed 3 bases from V and 8 bases from J, with 14 bases in between. CDR1 is MNHEY, CDR2 SVGAGI, per germline.

The rearrangement links TRBV5-1 to TRBJ1-2; D gene ambiguous. Germline V gene data show CDR1 as SGHRS and CDR2 as YFSETQ. Trimming stripped 4 bases from V and 7 bases from J, with 23 bases between. This CDR3 spans 16 amino acids. CDR3 residues: CASSPVISKSISGYTF. The CDR3 nucleotides read TGCGCCAGCAGCCCGGTGATAAGTAAAAGTATATCTGGCTACACCTTC. Supplemented by reference TRBV5-1 and TRBJ1-2, the full variable domain reads KAGVTQTPRYLIKTRGQQVTLSCSPISGHRSVSWYQQTPGQGLQFLFEYFSETQRNKGNFPGRFSGRQFSNSRSEMNVSTLELGDSALYLCASSPVISKSISGYTFGSGTRLTVV.

The chain joins TRBV27 to TRBJ1-5; weak D call: TRBD1 (6 bases). The ends were cut back, 6 bases at V and 3 bases at J, with 15 bases in the middle. The CDR3 runs 15 residues. Germline V gives CDR1 MNHEY, CDR2 SMNVEV (reference sequence). The CDR3 protein is CASRTGKSDNQPQHF. CDR3 nucleotide sequence: TGTGCCAGCAGAACAGGGAAGTCGGACAATCAGCCCCAGCATTTT.

The chain carries TRBV19 and TRBJ2-5; 15 bases match TRBD2. This CDR3 is built from 19 residues. Germline values: CDR1 LNHDA, CDR2 SQIVND (reference sequence). The ends lost 4 bases at V and 6 bases at J; junction bases unmatched: 15. CDR3: CASSRTPSGLAGGPKTQYF. Written as DNA, the CDR3 is TGTGCCAGTAGTAGAACCCCCTCGGGACTAGCGGGAGGTCCGAAGACCCAGTACTTC.

The chain has TRBV5-5 and TRBJ1-4; D call uncertain. The ends were cut back, 2 bases at V and 8 bases at J, with 13 bases in the middle. The CDR3 runs 14 residues. Per germline, CDR1 SGHKS and CDR2 YYEKEE (reference sequence). This CDR3 reads CASSFLEASEKLFF. The DNA for the CDR3 is TGTGCCAGCAGCTTTTTGGAGGCTAGCGAAAAACTGTTTTTT. The full variable domain, completed using reference TRBV5-5 and TRBJ1-4, is DAGVTQSPTHLIKTRGQQVTLRCSPISGHKSVSWYQQVLGQGPQFIFQYYEKEERGRGNFPDRFSARQFPNYSSELNVNALLLGDSALYLCASSFLEASEKLFFGSGTQLSVL.

The V call is TRBV7-9, the J call TRBJ2-1, with 10 positions matching TRBD2. Germline lookup yields CDR1 SEHNR and CDR2 FQNEAQ (reference sequence). Trimming removed 1 base from V and 5 bases from J; junction bases left unmatched: 8. CDR3 length: 17 residues. The DNA of the CDR3 is TGTGCCAGCAGCTTAGGGGCCCTAGCGGGAGTGCACAATGAGCAGTTCTTC. Protein sequence: CASSLGALAGVHNEQFF.

This clone appeared once. This CDR3 reads CASRILTGELFF. DNA for the CDR3: TGTGCCAGTAGGATACTCACCGGGGAGCTGTTTTTT. V is TRBV19 and J is TRBJ2-2; no clear D. CDR3 length: 12 residues. Trimming stripped 6 bases from V and 4 bases from J, with 6 bases between. Germline V CDR1 and CDR2: LNHDA, SQIVND (reference sequence).

The chain has TRBV6-5 and TRBJ2-7, with D tentatively TRBD1 (6 bases). Germline V gives CDR1 MNHEY, CDR2 SVGAGI. V was shortened by 6 bases and J by 6 bases, with 12 bases between the two germline ends. The CDR3 has 12 residues. In DNA form, the CDR3 reads TGTGCCAGCAGACTCAGGGGCGGCGAGCAGTACTTC. Translation gives CASRLRGGEQYF.

This chain joins TRBV19 and TRBJ1-5, with D perhaps matching TRBD1 (5 bases). The CDR3 is made up of 17 amino acids. V lost 3 bases to trimming and J lost 7 bases, with 22 bases between them. Germline CDR1 and CDR2: LNHDA and SQIVND (reference sequence). The CDR3 sequence: CASSIWGDQGLPQPQHF. The CDR3 coding sequence is TGTGCCAGTAGTATTTGGGGCGATCAGGGCCTACCCCAGCCCCAGCATTTT.

The chain couples TRBV4-3 to TRBJ2-6; D gene ambiguous. The V end was cut by 3 bases, the J end by 0 bases, with 12 bases between. Per the germline V gene, CDR1 is LGHNA and CDR2 is YSLEER. The CDR3 sequence is 17 residues long. The CDR3: CASSHDSVLSGANVLTF. The CDR3 coding sequence is TGCGCCAGCAGCCATGACTCGGTTCTCTCTGGGGCCAACGTCCTGACTTTC.

The rearrangement links TRBV11-1 to TRBJ2-3, with D uncertain. The V gene's germline CDR1 is SGHAT and CDR2 FQDESV (reference sequence). CDR3 length: 12 residues. Deletions cut 1 base from V and 6 bases from J, with 5 bases between. Here the CDR3 reads CASSLGPDTQYF. CDR3 nucleotides: TGTGCCAGCAGCTTAGGGCCGGATACGCAGTATTTT.

This chain uses TRBV19 with TRBJ1-2, with D unresolved. Trimming took off 1 base at V and 5 bases at J, with 5 bases between the two ends. The germline gives CDR1 LNHDA, CDR2 SQIVND (reference sequence). The CDR3 extends over 12 amino acids. CDR3: CASSIAEYGYTF. CDR3 in DNA: TGTGCCAGTAGTATAGCGGAGTATGGCTACACCTTC.